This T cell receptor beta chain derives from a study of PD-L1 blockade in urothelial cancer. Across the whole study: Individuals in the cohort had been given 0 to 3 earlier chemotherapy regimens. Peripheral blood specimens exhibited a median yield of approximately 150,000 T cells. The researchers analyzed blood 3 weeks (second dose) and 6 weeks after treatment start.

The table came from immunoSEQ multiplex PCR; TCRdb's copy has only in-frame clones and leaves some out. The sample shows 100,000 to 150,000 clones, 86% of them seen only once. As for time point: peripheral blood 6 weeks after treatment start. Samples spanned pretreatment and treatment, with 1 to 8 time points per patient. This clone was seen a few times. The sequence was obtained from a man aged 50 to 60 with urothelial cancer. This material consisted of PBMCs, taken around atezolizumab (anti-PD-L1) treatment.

CDR3 DNA sequence: TGTGCCAGCAGCTTCGACACGAGCTCTGGAAACACCATATATTTT. This sequence encodes CASSFDTSSGNTIYF. The chain combines TRBV7-6 with TRBJ1-3; unclear D gene. Trimming removed 3 bases from V and 0 bases from J, with 9 bases in between. In germline, CDR1 is SGHVS, CDR2 FNYEAQ. The length of the CDR3 is 15 residues.